The T cell receptor beta chain under discussion was sequenced for a study of T-cell reconstitution after alpha-beta-depleted transplantation in children. TCRbeta library construction was performed incorporating unique molecular identifiers. TCRdb itself ran the PCR reads through MiXCR, one entry per CDR3 protein. This table has about 980,000 distinct CDR3 sequences, less than 30% appearing once. The CDR3 consists of 13 residues. The germline V gene has CDR1 MNHEY and CDR2 SMNVEV (reference sequence). Trimming cost V 8 bases and J 4 bases, with 14 bases left between them. J is TRBJ1-1 and V is TRBV27; D is unresolved. This sample comprised PBMCs, mostly from graft donor cells, obtained 360 days after TCRalphabeta/CD19-depleted stem cell transplant. The TCR was taken from a boy under two years old who had a stem cell transplant for SCID, so the T cells may come from the graft donor. In DNA form, the CDR3 reads TGTGCCAGCCTGGGCTCCACCCTCACTGAAGCTTTCTTT. Amino acids: CASLGSTLTEAFF.